One and the same sample provided the 24 T cell receptor beta chains below, sequenced in a study of blood T cells in healthy people across ages. A sample-barcoded 5' primer and a J-beta primer mix were used in a second PCR of roughly 7 to 11 cycles. TCRdb re-called the 5' RACE reads through MiXCR, storing one row per CDR3 protein. The repertoire has about 1.4 million distinct CDR3 sequences, 45% to 70% of them found once; the top ten carry about 6.3%. Sequencing used blood. Every receptor here comes from a man in his late teens or twenties in good health.

V gene TRBV10-2 combines with J gene TRBJ2-7, with 7 nucleotides matching TRBD1. The CDR3 has 15 amino acids. Trimming cost V 3 bases and J 5 bases; bases outside gene matches: 10. Germline CDR1 WSHSY, CDR2 SAAADI. The CDR3 is CASSDEDRWNDEQYF. The CDR3 nucleotides are TGCGCCAGCAGTGACGAGGACAGGTGGAATGACGAGCAGTACTTC.

Comments on this clonotype: The junction departs from germline at one end; a sequencing error may be responsible. The V call is TRBV29-1, the J call TRBJ2-1, with unresolved D. Per the germline V gene, CDR1 is SQVTM and CDR2 is ANQGSEA. This CDR3 has 14 residues. The CDR3 DNA sequence: TGCAGCGTTGAAGATCACAGACACTACAAGGAGCAGTTCTTC. Its protein product is CSVEDHRHYKEQFF.

J is TRBJ1-6 and V is TRBV20-1; weak D call: TRBD1 (6 bases). CDR1 and CDR2 from the germline V gene are DFQATT and SNEGSKA (reference sequence). The CDR3 is 15 residues long. V was shortened by 6 bases and J by 15 bases, with 27 bases between the two germline ends. The CDR3 is CSAPNTGIFDSVLHF. The CDR3 DNA is TGCAGTGCACCGAACACAGGGATCTTTGACTCGGTCCTCCACTTT.

DNA of the CDR3: TGCAGTGCTAGAGATCCAGCGGGACGCTACGAGCAGTACTTC. Encoded protein: CSARDPAGRYEQYF. The V and J genes are TRBV20-1 and TRBJ2-7; 7 bases line up with TRBD2. V lost 0 bases and J lost 3; bases outside the gene matches: 5. The germline CDR1 and CDR2 sequences are DFQATT and SNEGSKA (reference sequence). CDR3 length: 14 residues.

In this sample, this clonotype turned up a few times. The chain combines TRBV20-1 with TRBJ1-5, with a possible D match to TRBD1 (5 bases). Trimming took off 5 bases at V and 3 bases at J, with 26 bases between the two ends. This CDR3 region has 18 residues. Germline V gives CDR1 DFQATT, CDR2 SNEGSKA (reference sequence). CDR3 in DNA: TGCAGTGCTTCTAGGGCTAAATGGGGCGCTGGGTCCAATCAGCCCCAGCATTTT. It codes for CSASRAKWGAGSNQPQHF.

The rearrangement links TRBV2 to TRBJ1-6, with D possibly TRBD1 on 5 matching bases. The germline gives CDR1 SNHLY, CDR2 FYNNEI. The CDR3 contains 15 residues. Trimming removed 5 bases from V and 10 bases from J, with 18 bases in between. The CDR3 loop is CASSTQAPGGSPLHF. The CDR3 nucleotides are TGTGCCAGCAGTACCCAGGCTCCCGGGGGGTCACCCCTCCACTTT. The whole variable domain, remainder taken from reference TRBV2 and TRBJ1-6, is EPEVTQTPSHQVTQMGQEVILRCVPISNHLYFYWYRQILGQKVEFLVSFYNNEISEKSEIFDDQFSVERPDGSNFTLKIRSTKLEDSAMYFCASSTQAPGGSPLHFGNGTRLTVT.

A remark on this clonotype: The junction does not match germline at one end; this may be a read error. This rearrangement joins TRBV20-1 to TRBJ2-1; 9 nucleotides line up with TRBD2. Germline CDR1 reads DFQATT; CDR2 reads SNEGSKA (reference sequence). CDR3 length equals 15 residues. The CDR3 reads CSARRPSGTRNERFF. For the CDR3, the DNA is TGCAGTGCTAGAAGGCCTAGCGGGACCCGCAATGAGCGGTTCTTC.

The V and J genes are TRBV7-2 and TRBJ2-3; D is perhaps TRBD2 (5 bases). Germline loops: CDR1 SGHTA, CDR2 FQGNSA. Between the trimmed V and J ends, which lost 2 bases and 6 bases, there was a span of 15 bases. This CDR3 region has 15 residues. The CDR3 loop reads CASSLWTGFRDTQYF. In DNA, the CDR3 is TGTGCCAGCAGCTTATGGACTGGTTTCCGCGATACGCAGTATTTT.

This clonotype was counted between two and nine times. This chain joins TRBV3-1 and TRBJ2-3, with 10 bases identical to TRBD2. V was clipped by 0 bases and J by 4 bases; unmatched bases: 7. The CDR3 consists of 17 residues. CDR1 is LGHDT, CDR2 YNNKEL, per germline (reference sequence). In DNA, the CDR3 is TGTGCCAGCAGCCAAGATGAGCGGGGGGGCTTGGCAGATACGCAGTATTTT. It specifies CASSQDERGGLADTQYF.

A note on this clonotype: An end of the junction does not agree with germline; a read error may underlie this. The genes are TRBV4-3 and TRBJ2-7; tentative D call: TRBD1 (5 bases). Germline assignment: CDR1 LGHNA and CDR2 YSLEER. The CDR3 loop spans 14 amino acids. The CDR3 reads CASNQDDSSYEQYF. The CDR3 nucleotides are TGCGCCAGCAACCAAGACGACAGCTCCTACGAGCAGTACTTC.

The chain uses TRBV29-1 and TRBJ2-2; TRBD1 is a possible D gene (8 bases). V lost 5 bases and J 1 base, leaving 14 bases between the germline ends. Germline CDR1 is SQVTM and CDR2 is ANQGSEA. The CDR3 loop spans 15 amino acids. CDR3 amino acids: CSVLGGTGNTGELFF. CDR3 DNA: TGCAGCGTTCTCGGGGGGACAGGGAACACCGGGGAGCTGTTTTTT.

This clonotype has only a few counts. The gene calls are TRBV4-2 and TRBJ1-1, with a possible D match to TRBD1 (5 bases). Germline-derived CDR1 and CDR2 are LGHNA and YNFKEQ. The CDR3 has 14 amino acids. The V gene lost 3 bases and the J gene lost 3 bases, with 11 bases spanning the gap. CDR3 sequence (DNA): TGTGCCAGCAGCCAGCGAGGGACTTACACTGAAGCTTTCTTT. As protein: CASSQRGTYTEAFF.

This rearrangement joins TRBV29-1 to TRBJ2-1; D unresolved. This CDR3 spans 14 amino acids. Trimming removed 0 bases from V and 5 bases from J, with 11 bases in between. CDR1 is SQVTM, CDR2 ANQGSEA, per germline. CDR3 loop: CSVEEELVHNEQFF. The CDR3 nucleotides are TGCAGCGTTGAAGAGGAGCTGGTCCACAATGAGCAGTTCTTC.

The V and J genes are TRBV20-1 and TRBJ2-3; D not resolved. Germline CDR1 DFQATT, CDR2 SNEGSKA (reference sequence). V was pared by 1 base and J by 1 base, with 9 bases between. The CDR3 has 14 residues. Written as DNA, the CDR3 is TGCAGTGCTAGAGCCCCCGAAGGCACAGATACGCAGTATTTT. Amino acid sequence: CSARAPEGTDTQYF.

The chain is built from TRBV5-1 and TRBJ1-1; possibly TRBD1 for D (5 bases). CDR1 and CDR2 from the germline V gene are SGHRS and YFSETQ. Trimming pared 5 bases from V and 1 base from J, leaving 9 bases between. The length of the CDR3 is 13 residues. This CDR3 reads CASRTTANTEAFF. CDR3 coding DNA: TGCGCCAGCAGGACGACAGCGAACACTGAAGCTTTCTTT.

The chain has TRBV4-1 and TRBJ1-6, with 10 positions matching TRBD1. The junction had 4 bases not matched to a gene; V was cut back by 2 bases and J by 0 bases. CDR1 is MGHRA and CDR2 is YSYEKL in the germline V gene. The CDR3 totals 18 residues. The CDR3 here is CASSQRGQGSSYNSPLHF. CDR3 sequence (DNA): TGCGCCAGCAGCCAACGGGGACAGGGGAGCTCCTATAATTCACCCCTCCACTTT.

The rearrangement links TRBV12-3 or TRBV12-4 to TRBJ1-2; D gene unclear. Trimming stripped 5 bases from V and 8 bases from J, with 15 bases between. The CDR3 is made up of 13 amino acids. The CDR3 DNA is TGTGCCAGCAGTCCCCAGATACGCGGAGGCTACACCTTC. Its protein is CASSPQIRGGYTF.

The chain recombines TRBV5-1 with TRBJ2-1; TRBD2 agrees at 7 bases. J lost 8 bases, V lost 0 bases, and 8 bases had no gene match. CDR1 SGHRS and CDR2 YFSETQ come from the germline V gene. CDR3 length: 15 residues. The CDR3 loop reads CASSLDQGGLDEQFF. DNA of the CDR3: TGCGCCAGCAGCTTGGACCAGGGAGGGTTGGATGAGCAGTTCTTC.

This clonotype came up a few times. The chain carries TRBV4-1 and TRBJ1-4; a possible D gene is TRBD1 (5 bases). V lost 5 bases and J lost 7, with 14 bases in between. The CDR3 is made up of 14 amino acids. Germline assignment: CDR1 MGHRA and CDR2 YSYEKL. CDR3 region: CASSGGDQGEKLFF. Here the CDR3 DNA reads TGCGCCAGCAGCGGAGGGGATCAGGGTGAAAAACTGTTTTTT.

The chain uses TRBV27 and TRBJ2-7, with D perhaps TRBD2 (8 bases). The CDR3 is made up of 15 amino acids. Trimming took 5 bases from V and 2 from J, leaving 16 bases between them. Per germline, CDR1 MNHEY and CDR2 SMNVEV (reference sequence). For the CDR3, the DNA is TGTGCCAGCAGTAACAGGGGACTAGGGGCCTACGAGCAGTACTTC. Translated: CASSNRGLGAYEQYF.

CDR3 sequence reads: CASSELDANTEAFF. CDR3 sequence (DNA): TGTGCCAGCAGTGAGCTCGACGCGAACACTGAAGCTTTCTTT. The V call is TRBV2, the J call TRBJ1-1, with D hard to call. The CDR3 loop spans 14 amino acids. V lost 3 bases, J lost 1 base, and 9 bases lay in between. CDR1 and CDR2 from the germline V gene are SNHLY and FYNNEI.

The chain links TRBV4-1 to TRBJ2-1; TRBD1 matches 7 bases. Trimming at V came to 4 bases and at J to 4 bases, leaving 10 bases not matched to a gene. Germline CDR1 reads MGHRA; CDR2 reads YSYEKL. The CDR3 loop spans 16 amino acids. The DNA for the CDR3 is TGCGCCAGCAGCCTTAGTACGGGACAGACTTACAATGAGCAGTTCTTC. Translation gives CASSLSTGQTYNEQFF.

In DNA, the CDR3 is TGTGCCAGCAGCTTATTTTTAGCGGGGGGAGCATCAGATACGCAGTATTTT. Its protein is CASSLFLAGGASDTQYF. The V and J genes are TRBV11-2 and TRBJ2-3; 10 nucleotides align to TRBD2. After removal of 2 bases from V and 4 bases from J, the junction contained 9 bases not matched to a gene. Germline loops: CDR1 SGHAT, CDR2 FQNNGV. The CDR3 loop spans 17 amino acids.

This clonotype was detected only once. J is TRBJ1-3 and V is TRBV6-1; perhaps TRBD1 as D (5 bases). V lost 1 base, J lost 2 bases, and 12 bases lay in between. The CDR3 loop spans 16 amino acids. From germline, CDR1 is MNHNS and CDR2 SASEGT. The CDR3 DNA sequence: TGTGCCAGCAGTGAAGACCGGGACCTGGCTGGAAACACCATATATTTT. It specifies CASSEDRDLAGNTIYF.